This TCR delta chain was identified in a study of gammadelta T cells in human blood (dated by TCRdb to 2020 to 2021). General conclusions and limits of the study: According to the study, polyclonal expansion of innate gamma-delta T cells immediately after birth appeared to be driven by microbial exposure.

Concerning this clone itself: Its recognized antigen is unknown. TCRdb's protein, taken from a much larger clone, differs from this DNA's translation at residue 3, likely owing to a read error; the protein displayed comes from the DNA.

Library creation used RT-PCR. Sequencing used an Illumina MiSeq. The public reads were reprocessed by TCRdb using CATT, and rows of matching DNA were later combined. This sample comprises about 300 delta-chain clones, around 70% of them detected only once. Of the sample, approximately 66% is held by the ten largest clones. There are 16 amino acids in the CDR3, from cysteine to phenylalanine inclusive. Only the CDR3 region is kept as DNA, spanning 48 bases read in frame from base 1. Per the germline V gene, GEAIGNYY is the CDR1 and EKD is the CDR2. Rearrangement joined TRDV2 to TRDJ1; 12 junctional bases match TRDD3. The source material was Vgamma9Vdelta2 gamma-delta T cells from adult blood. This TCR came from a human donor. The CDR3 is CARDPLLGDTTDKLIF. The base sequence is TGTGCCCGTGATCCCCTACTGGGGGATACCACCGATAAACTCATCTTT.